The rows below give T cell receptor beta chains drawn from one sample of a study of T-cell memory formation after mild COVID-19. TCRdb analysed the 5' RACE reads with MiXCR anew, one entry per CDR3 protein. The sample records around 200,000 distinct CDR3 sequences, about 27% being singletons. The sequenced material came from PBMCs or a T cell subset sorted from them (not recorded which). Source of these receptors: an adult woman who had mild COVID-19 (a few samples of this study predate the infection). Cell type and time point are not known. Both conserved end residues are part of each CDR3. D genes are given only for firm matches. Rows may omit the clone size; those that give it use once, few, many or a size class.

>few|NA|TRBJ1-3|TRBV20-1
TGCAGTGCTAATGACAGGTCCTCTGGAAACACCATATATTTT
CSANDRSSGNTIYF
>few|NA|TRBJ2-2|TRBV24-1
TGTGCCACCAGTGATTTAACACAGATGGGAAGTACCGGGGAGCTGTTTTTT
CATSDLTQMGSTGELFF
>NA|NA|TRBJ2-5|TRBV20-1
TGCAGTGCTTCCCCAGGGATCCAAGAGACCCAGTACTTC
CSASPGIQETQYF
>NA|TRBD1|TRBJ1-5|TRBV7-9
TGTGCCAGCAGCTCCGGACAGGGGGCTCAGCCCCAGCATTTT
CASSSGQGAQPQHF
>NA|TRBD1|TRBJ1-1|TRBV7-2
TGTGCCAGCAGCTTAGGAGACAGGGGGCGAATTGAAGCTTTCTTT
CASSLGDRGRIEAFF
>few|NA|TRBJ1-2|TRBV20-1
TGCAGTGCTAGAGATCGGGGGGCAGCCGATGGCTACACCTTC
CSARDRGAADGYTF
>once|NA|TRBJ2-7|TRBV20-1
TGCAGTGCCGGTTACGAGCAGTACTTC
CSAGYEQYF
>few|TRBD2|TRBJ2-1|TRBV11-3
TGTGCCAGCAGCCCTCGGGAGGGGCCTAGGGATGAGCAGTTCTTC
CASSPREGPRDEQFF
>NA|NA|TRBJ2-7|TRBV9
TGTGCCAGCAGCGTAGACGGCGGCCACGAGCAGTACTTC
CASSVDGGHEQYF
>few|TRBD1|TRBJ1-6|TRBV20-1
TGCAGTGCTAGAGATTCGGTATTGTCCCCAGGGGGCAATTCACCCCTCCACTTT
CSARDSVLSPGGNSPLHF
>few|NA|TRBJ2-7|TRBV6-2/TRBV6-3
TGTGCCAGCAGACGGATCCAAGCGGCCGCGAGCTCCTACGAGCAGTACTTC
CASRRIQAAASSYEQYF
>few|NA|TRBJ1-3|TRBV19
TGTGCCAGTACAGAGGGGCGGAGAAGCTCTGGAAACACCATATATTTT
CASTEGRRSSGNTIYF
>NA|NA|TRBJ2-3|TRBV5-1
TGCGCCAGCAGGTGGCGGGACCTAACTAGCACAGATACGCAGTATTTT
CASRWRDLTSTDTQYF
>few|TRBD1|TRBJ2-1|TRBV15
TGTGCCACCAGCAGAAAAACAGGGGATGAGCAGTTCTTC
CATSRKTGDEQFF
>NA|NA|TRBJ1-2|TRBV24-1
TGTGCCACCAGTGACCCCCCTGGGGGGAAGGTTGGCTACACCTTC
CATSDPPGGKVGYTF
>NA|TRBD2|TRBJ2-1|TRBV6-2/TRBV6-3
TGTGCCAGCAGTCGCGCCGGGACTAGATTCGACAATGAGCAGTTCTTC
CASSRAGTRFDNEQFF
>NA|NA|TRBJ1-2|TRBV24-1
TGTGCCACTTCCGCCAGTGGAGGGGACTATGGCTACACCTTC
CATSASGGDYGYTF
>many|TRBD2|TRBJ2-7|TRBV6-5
TGTGCCAGCAGTTACTCGTATAGCGGGAGCTCCTACGAGCAGTACTTC
CASSYSYSGSSYEQYF
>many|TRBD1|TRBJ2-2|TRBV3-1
TGTGCCAGCAGCCAAGACAGGGGGCTCGACACCGGGGAGCTGTTTTTT
CASSQDRGLDTGELFF
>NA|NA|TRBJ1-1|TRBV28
TGTGCCAGTGCAGTCGGGGGAGACACTGAAGCTTTCTTT
CASAVGGDTEAFF
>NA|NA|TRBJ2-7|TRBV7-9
TGTGCCAGCAGCTTAAAGTCCGCTCTAGAGCAGTACTTC
CASSLKSALEQYF
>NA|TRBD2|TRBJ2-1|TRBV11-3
TGTGCCAGCAGCCAAGGACTAGTTTTGAGCAATGAGCAGTTCTTC
CASSQGLVLSNEQFF
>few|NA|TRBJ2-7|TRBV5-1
TGCGCCAGCAGGGTCGCGAGCTCCTACGAGCAGTACTTC
CASRVASSYEQYF
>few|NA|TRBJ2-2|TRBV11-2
TGTGCCAGCAGCTTTCTAGCGTCGAACACCGGGGAGCTGTTTTTT
CASSFLASNTGELFF
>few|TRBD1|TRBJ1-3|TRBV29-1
TGCAGCGCCTTGGGACAGGCTCATGGAAACACCATATATTTT
CSALGQAHGNTIYF
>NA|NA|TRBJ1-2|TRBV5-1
TGCGCCAGCAGCCCCCTGGGGGGGAACAGTCAGTCGGGCTACACCTTC
CASSPLGGNSQSGYTF
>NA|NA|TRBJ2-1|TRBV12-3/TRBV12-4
TGTGCCAGCAGTCGGGGCAGCGGCAATGAGCAGTTCTTC
CASSRGSGNEQFF
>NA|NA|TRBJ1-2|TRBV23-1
TGCGCCAGCAGTCCCCGACAGGATCTATATGGCTACACCTTC
CASSPRQDLYGYTF
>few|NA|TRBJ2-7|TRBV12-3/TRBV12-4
TGTGCCAGCAGTTTGAGGACAGTTGTAGGCGACGAGCAGTACTTC
CASSLRTVVGDEQYF
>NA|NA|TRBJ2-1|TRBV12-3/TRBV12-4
NA
CASSLGGALHFGSDNEQFF
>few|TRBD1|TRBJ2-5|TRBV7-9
TGTGCCGGACTCGACACCCGACAGGGAGAGACCCAGTACTTC
CAGLDTRQGETQYF
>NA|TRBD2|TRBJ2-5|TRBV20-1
TGCAGTGCTTTTAGCGGGGGGGCATTGGAGACCCAGTACTTC
CSAFSGGALETQYF
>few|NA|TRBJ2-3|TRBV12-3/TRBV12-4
TGTGCCAGCAGTTTAGGGATGATCACAGATACGCAGTATTTT
CASSLGMITDTQYF
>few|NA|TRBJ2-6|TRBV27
TGTGCCAGCAGTAACCCCGGGTTCTTTGGGGCCAACGTCCTGACTTTC
CASSNPGFFGANVLTF
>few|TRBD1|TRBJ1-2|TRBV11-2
TGTGCCAGCAGCATAGGGGACAGTAGGACCTATGGCTACACCTTC
CASSIGDSRTYGYTF
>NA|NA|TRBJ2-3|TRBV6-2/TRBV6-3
TGTGCCAGCAGCCCCGGGTGGCGGGGATCAGATACGCAGTATTTT
CASSPGWRGSDTQYF
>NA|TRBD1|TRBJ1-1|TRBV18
TGTGCCAGCTCACCATTACAGGGGAGAGAGACTGAAGCTTTCTTT
CASSPLQGRETEAFF